This TCR beta chain was obtained from a study of stem cell transplantation in POMP-related autoinflammatory disease. Study in general: Defective thymoproteasomes were hypothesized to impair CD8+ T-cell positive selection. Study observations and caveats: Across all analyzed T-cell subsets, patients with PRAID tended toward reduced diversity and increased clonality. Fewer unique TRB V-J gene pairings were identified in patients with PRAID.

Per germline, CDR1 MNHEY and CDR2 SMNVEV (reference sequence). With V trimmed by 3 bases and J by 3 bases, 17 bases remained unmatched. CDR3 length: 19 amino acids. Generated by immunoSEQ multiplex PCR, the TCRdb table keeps only in-frame clones and is missing some. The sample holds several thousand clones; 80% to 85% are singletons and the top ten take over 3.5%. Points on this clone: What it binds is not known.

The rearrangement uses TRBV27 and TRBJ2-3; 8 bases match TRBD1. The sample taken for sequencing was a CXCR5-defined cell subset from PBMCs. This clonotype originated in a human donor in good health. CDR3 coding DNA: TGTGCCAGCAGTTTTGCCTCACTAGGACAGGGTCTCCTGACAGATACGCAGTATTTT. Its translation is CASSFASLGQGLLTDTQYF.